The rows below give T cell receptor beta chains drawn from one sample of a study of identical twins. Each CDR3 protein gets one entry after TCRdb re-called the 5' RACE reads with MiXCR. The repertoire holds 450,000 or so distinct CDR3 sequences, with roughly 26% as singletons. The sample was also reused in another study, on T cells expressing NK-cell markers.

Sequencing used CD4+ T cells sorted from blood. These receptors were taken from a woman younger than 30 in good health. The conserved cysteine and the conserved F or W are not part of the CDR3 here.

J gene: TRBJ2-1; V gene: TRBV5-1; CDR3 protein: ASAPGPVLYEQF
J gene: TRBJ2-3; V gene: TRBV6-4; CDR3 protein: ASSDSIRNTQY
J gene: TRBJ1-4; V gene: TRBV20-1; CDR3 protein: SAGRRGEKLF
J gene: TRBJ2-1; V gene: TRBV5-6; CDR3 protein: ASIKRLGYNEQF
J gene: TRBJ2-7; V gene: TRBV5-8; CDR3 protein: ASSREAGGLSYEQY
J gene: TRBJ2-1; V gene: TRBV7-6; CDR3 protein: ASSLGRAQPGLAGPSSYNEQF
J gene: TRBJ1-1; V gene: TRBV25-1; CDR3 protein: ASTSGGSPEAF
J gene: TRBJ2-1; V gene: TRBV12-3/TRBV12-4; CDR3 protein: AVTGGPSYNEQF
J gene: TRBJ2-2; V gene: TRBV7-9; CDR3 protein: ASSPTRSAGELF
J gene: TRBJ2-2; V gene: TRBV28; CDR3 protein: ASSFGRYTGELF
J gene: TRBJ2-4; V gene: TRBV6-2/TRBV6-3; CDR3 protein: ASSSLLSLAKNIQY
J gene: TRBJ1-6; V gene: TRBV14; CDR3 protein: ASSQVRNSPLH
J gene: TRBJ2-7; V gene: TRBV20-1; CDR3 protein: SATGPLGSYEQY
J gene: TRBJ2-7; V gene: TRBV20-1; CDR3 protein: SALRQGAIEQY